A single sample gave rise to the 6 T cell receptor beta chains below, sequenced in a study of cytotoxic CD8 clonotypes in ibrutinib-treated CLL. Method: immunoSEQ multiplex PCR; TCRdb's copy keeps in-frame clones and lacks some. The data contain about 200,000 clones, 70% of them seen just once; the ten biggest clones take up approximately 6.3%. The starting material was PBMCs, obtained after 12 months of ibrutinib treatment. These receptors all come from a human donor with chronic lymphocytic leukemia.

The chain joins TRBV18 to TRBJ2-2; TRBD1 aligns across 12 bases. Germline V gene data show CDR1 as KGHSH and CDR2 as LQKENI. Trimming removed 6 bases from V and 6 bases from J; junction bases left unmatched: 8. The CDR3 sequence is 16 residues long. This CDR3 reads CASSPGQGATSGELFF. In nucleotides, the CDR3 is TGTGCCAGCTCCCCGGGACAGGGGGCGACGTCCGGGGAGCTGTTTTTT.

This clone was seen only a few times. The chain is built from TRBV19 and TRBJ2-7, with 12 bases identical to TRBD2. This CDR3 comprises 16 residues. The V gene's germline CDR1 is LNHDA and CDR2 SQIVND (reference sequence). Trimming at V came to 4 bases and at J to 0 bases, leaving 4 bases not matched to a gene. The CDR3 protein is CASSTPTSGSSYEQYF. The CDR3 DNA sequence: TGTGCCAGTAGTACCCCGACTAGCGGGAGCTCCTACGAGCAGTACTTC.

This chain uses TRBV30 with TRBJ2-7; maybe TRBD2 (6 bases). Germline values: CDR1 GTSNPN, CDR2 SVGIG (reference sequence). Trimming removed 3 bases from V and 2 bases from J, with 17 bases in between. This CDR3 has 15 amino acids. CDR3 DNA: TGTGCCTGGAGGGCGGGGATCTTTGGACCCTACGAGCAGTACTTC. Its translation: CAWRAGIFGPYEQYF. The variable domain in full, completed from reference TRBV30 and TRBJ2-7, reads SQTIHQWPATLVQPVGSPLSLECTVEGTSNPNLYWYRQAAGRGLQLLFYSVGIGQISSEVPQNLSASRPQDRQFILSSKKLLLSDSGFYLCAWRAGIFGPYEQYFGPGTRLTVT.

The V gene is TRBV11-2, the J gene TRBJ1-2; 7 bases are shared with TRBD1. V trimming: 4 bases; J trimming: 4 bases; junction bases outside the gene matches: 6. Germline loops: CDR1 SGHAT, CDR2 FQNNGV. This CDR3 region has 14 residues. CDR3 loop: CASSSPTGLYGYTF. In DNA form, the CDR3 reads TGTGCCAGCAGCTCACCGACAGGGCTCTATGGCTACACCTTC.

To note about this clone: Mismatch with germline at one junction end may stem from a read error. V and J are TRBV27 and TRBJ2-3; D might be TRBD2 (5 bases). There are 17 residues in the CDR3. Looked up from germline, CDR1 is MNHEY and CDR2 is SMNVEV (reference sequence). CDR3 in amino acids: CASSFRIISGSTYTQYF. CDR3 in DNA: TGTGCCAGCAGTTTCCGAATAATATCGGGATCCACATATACGCAGTATTTT.

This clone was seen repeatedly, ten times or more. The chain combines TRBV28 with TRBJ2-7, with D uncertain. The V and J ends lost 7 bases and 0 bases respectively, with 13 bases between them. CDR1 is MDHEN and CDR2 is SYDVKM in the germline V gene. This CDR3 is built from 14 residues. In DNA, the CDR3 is TGTGCCAGCACCTCGGCGATCCTCTCCTACGAGCAGTACTTC. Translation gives CASTSAILSYEQYF.